The present entry profiles one T cell receptor (beta chain) with its context. Its antigen has not been determined. The sample comes from a study of T cells expressing NK-cell markers (dated by TCRdb to the early 2020s). About the study as a whole: Three sorted T-cell subsets (CD3+CD56+NKG2C+, CD3+CD56+NKG2C- and CD3+CD56-NKG2C+) from 7 to 9 donors had their TCR beta-chain repertoires profiled. Among the eight sequenced donors, only one was HCMV-seronegative, while the other seven were HCMV-seropositive. All eight donors whose samples were sequenced were randomly selected healthy volunteers, three of them men and five women. Libraries were sequenced as 2 x 150 bp reads on Illumina HiSeq 2000/2500, MiSeq or NextSeq.

Inclusive of the bounding cysteine and phenylalanine, the CDR3 is 15 residues long. No DNA sequence is on record. Reading the germline V gene gives CDR1 MNHNS and CDR2 SASEGT. Paper-wide results and their limitations: Those dominant clonotypes were again the most abundant among CD3+CD56-NKG2C+ cells in several donors, at about 25-60.1%. It remained unclear whether the expanded NKG2C-expressing T cell clones were specific for HCMV antigens. In 5 to 7 donors, the dominant CD3+CD56+NKG2C+ clonotypes ranked among the top 10 CD8+ clonotypes, making up roughly 1.0-8% of CD8+ T cells.

The sequencer listed for this sample is Illumina HiSeq 2000. The TCR beta cDNA libraries were made using 5'RACE template switching, a step that added both a universal primer site and unique molecular identifiers. cDNA synthesis was primed from the TCR beta constant segment and was followed by two successive PCR amplification steps. From the authors' description of their analysis: Reads were demultiplexed and grouped by UMI with MIGEC, and clonotypes were assembled and quantified with MiTCR. To remove erroneous sequences, TCR cDNA sequences were retained only when supported by two or more reads. The tcR package was used for downstream repertoire analysis, with clonotypes matched between fractions based on CDR3 nucleotide sequence plus V segment. VDJmatch was used to annotate antigen specificity against VDJdb, with one amino acid substitution in CDR3 allowed. Following reprocessing of the reads by TCRdb, the data hold one row per CDR3 protein sequence and no DNA is available. The V and J calls and clone size are TCRdb's, not the authors'. This specimen's table enumerates roughly 450,000 distinct CDR3 sequences. In total, the top ten clones hold over 1.3% of the sample.

A commercial ELISA kit detecting HCMV-specific IgG in serum was used to determine HCMV serostatus. Ficoll density gradient centrifugation was used to isolate peripheral blood mononuclear cells from blood. Material for sequencing was blood T cells: a sorted CD56 or NKG2C T cell subset, CD4+ or CD8+ T cells, or bulk PBMC T cells (not recorded which). This clonotype was obtained from a woman aged 45-59 years in good health. Donor details come from another sample of the same person, matched by shared clones. This chain joins TRBV6-1 to TRBJ2-5; the D gene TCRdb calls, TRBD1, cannot be checked with no DNA. The CDR3 is CASTLYGSSQETQYF.